The 27 T cell receptor beta chains reported below all come from one sample, sequenced in a study of blood T cell repertoires in COVID-19. Sequencing was performed with immunoSEQ multiplex PCR; in TCRdb, only in-frame clones are kept and a portion is missing. The table lists 250,000 or so clones, around nine tenths of them singletons, with about 2.9% in the top ten. The sample consisted of PBMCs or T cells enriched from blood (not recorded which). All receptors come from a middle-aged woman who had been exposed to COVID-19.

In this sample, this clone turned up a few times. This chain uses TRBV29-1 with TRBJ2-2; no clear D. CDR1 is SQVTM and CDR2 is ANQGSEA in the germline V gene. This CDR3 spans 12 amino acids. V lost 3 bases and J lost 3, with 5 bases in between. CDR3 sequence (DNA): TGCAGCGTTGACGGTGACACCGGGGAGCTGTTTTTT. This codes for CSVDGDTGELFF.

In its sample, this clone was seen once. The genes are TRBV12-3 or TRBV12-4 and TRBJ1-4, with 7 positions matching TRBD1. The CDR3 loop spans 13 amino acids. Trimming at V came to 6 bases and at J to 2 bases, leaving 0 bases not matched to a gene. CDR3 amino acids: CASRQGTNEKLFF. The CDR3 DNA reads TGTGCCAGCAGACAGGGGACTAATGAAAAACTGTTTTTT.

This chain links TRBV14 with TRBJ1-1; TRBD1 matches 9 bases. The trim removed 3 bases at V and 8 bases at J, leaving 7 bases unmatched. The CDR3 runs to 14 residues. The germline V gene has CDR1 SGHDN and CDR2 FVKESK. This CDR3 reads CASSQEGQGREAFF. As DNA, the CDR3 is TGTGCCAGCAGCCAGGAGGGACAGGGAAGAGAAGCTTTCTTT.

The chain combines TRBV9 with TRBJ2-1; 9 bases align to TRBD1. With V trimmed by 3 bases and J by 1 base, 8 bases remained unmatched. This CDR3 is 17 amino acids long. Germline values: CDR1 SGDLS, CDR2 YYNGEE. The CDR3 bases are TGTGCCAGCAGCGCTCCGGGACAGGGAGTTTCCTACAATGAGCAGTTCTTC. This translates into CASSAPGQGVSYNEQFF.

The chain combines TRBV27 with TRBJ2-1; the match to TRBD1 covers 10 bases. The germline V gene encodes CDR1 MNHEY and CDR2 SMNVEV (reference sequence). The junction had 6 bases not matched to a gene; V was cut back by 5 bases and J by 5 bases. The length of the CDR3 is 15 residues. The CDR3 DNA reads TGTGCCAGCAGTCAGCGTGGACAGGGGGACAATGAGCAGTTCTTC. Protein sequence: CASSQRGQGDNEQFF.

Written as DNA, the CDR3 is TGCGCCAGCAGCCAAGAGGGACAGGGGGCTGGAGGCTACACCTTC. The encoded protein is CASSQEGQGAGGYTF. The genes are TRBV4-3 and TRBJ1-2; 12 bases align to TRBD1. The CDR3 spans 15 residues. V gave up 0 bases and J gave up 8 bases; unmatched junction bases: 4. CDR1 is LGHNA and CDR2 is YSLEER in the germline V gene.

The chain couples TRBV7-9 to TRBJ1-1; the D is unclear. Trimming pared 5 bases from V and 2 bases from J, leaving 6 bases between. Germline V gene lookup returns CDR1 SEHNR and CDR2 FQNEAQ (reference sequence). CDR3 length: 12 amino acids. The CDR3 DNA is TGTGCCAGCAGCCCCTATAACACTGAAGCTTTCTTT. Its protein product is CASSPYNTEAFF.

The chain couples TRBV5-5 to TRBJ1-2; D gene ambiguous. V lost 4 bases, J lost 4 bases, and 14 bases lay in between. The germline V gene has CDR1 SGHKS and CDR2 YYEKEE (reference sequence). There are 14 residues in the CDR3. The CDR3 DNA reads as TGTGCCAGCAGCGCATCCCAGGTTGGCTATGGCTACACCTTC. Its protein product is CASSASQVGYGYTF.

CDR3 DNA: TGTGCCAGCAGTTTGAGACAGAACTATGGCTACACCTTC. This translates into CASSLRQNYGYTF. The chain uses TRBV12-3 or TRBV12-4 and TRBJ1-2; TRBD1 might be the D (5 bases). The CDR3 spans 13 residues. V was shortened by 3 bases and J by 2 bases, with 7 bases between the two germline ends.

The sample holds a few counts of this clone. This chain uses TRBV11-3 with TRBJ1-2; 9 bases fit TRBD1. The V segment lost 1 base and the J segment 8 bases; nucleotides outside the gene matches: 5. The germline CDR1 and CDR2 sequences are SGHNT and YENEEA. This CDR3 comprises 14 residues. CDR3 bases: TGTGCCAGCAGCTTAGGATGGGGACAGGGAGGCTACACCTTC. It codes for CASSLGWGQGGYTF.

There are a few counts of this clone. The chain links TRBV7-9 to TRBJ1-1; D is possibly TRBD1 (5 bases). Germline V gives CDR1 SEHNR, CDR2 FQNEAQ (reference sequence). Trimming removed 3 bases at V and 0 bases at J, with 11 bases between. The CDR3 has 15 amino acids. The CDR3 protein is CASSLTDKLNTEAFF. The CDR3 DNA reads TGTGCCAGCAGCTTGACGGACAAACTGAACACTGAAGCTTTCTTT.

This clone was counted between two and nine times. The chain links TRBV7-2 to TRBJ1-4, with 9 positions matching TRBD1. Germline V gene sequence: CDR1 SGHTA, CDR2 FQGNSA. The CDR3 sequence is 17 residues long. The V gene end was trimmed by 8 bases and the J gene end by 3 bases; junction bases not matched to a gene: 13. The CDR3 spells CASRDRQGGLANEKLFF. The CDR3 bases are TGTGCCAGCCGGGATCGACAGGGGGGATTGGCTAATGAAAAACTGTTTTTT.

This clone was recorded once. CDR3 protein: CASGFLTGGTEAFF. For the CDR3, the DNA is TGTGCCAGCGGATTTCTAACAGGGGGCACTGAAGCTTTCTTT. The chain joins TRBV7-9 to TRBJ1-1; 8 positions match TRBD1. The CDR3 loop spans 14 amino acids. V trimming: 8 bases; J trimming: 4 bases; junction bases outside the gene matches: 9. The germline CDR1 and CDR2 sequences are SEHNR and FQNEAQ (reference sequence).

The chain recombines TRBV9 with TRBJ1-4; D might be TRBD1 (5 bases). The CDR3 has 14 amino acids. The V and J ends lost 4 bases and 8 bases respectively, with 15 bases between them. The germline V gene encodes CDR1 SGDLS and CDR2 YYNGEE. CDR3 region: CASSPGLMSEKLFF. The CDR3 DNA reads TGTGCCAGCAGCCCGGGACTGATGTCGGAAAAACTGTTTTTT.

CDR3 sequence (DNA): TGTGCCATATCGACTAGCGGGGGGGCCTCTAGCGGGGAGCTGTTTTTT. It yields the protein CAISTSGGASSGELFF. The J gene is TRBJ2-2, the V gene TRBV10-3; 14 bases line up with TRBD2. V lost 9 bases to trimming and J lost 7 bases; unmatched junction nucleotides: 10. Germline V CDR1 and CDR2: ENHRY, SYGVKD. The CDR3 sequence is 16 residues long.

In this sample, this clone turned up once. An end of the junction differs from the germline gene, which may be a read error. The chain is built from TRBV5-1 and TRBJ2-3; a possible D gene is TRBD2 (5 bases). This CDR3 comprises 15 residues. Germline CDR1 reads SGHRS; CDR2 reads YFSETQ. CDR3 loop: CASSSSGGSTDTQYF. The CDR3 DNA follows: TGTGCCAGCAGCTCCTCCGGCGGGAGCACAGATACGCAGTATTTT.

The genes are TRBV29-1 and TRBJ1-5; 10 bases map to TRBD1. Germline-derived CDR1 and CDR2 are SQVTM and ANQGSEA. The J segment lost 2 bases and the V segment lost 6 bases, leaving 10 bases of the junction unmatched. CDR3 length equals 16 residues. CDR3 bases: TGCAGCGTCACTGAGACAGGGGGCAGCGGCAATCAGCCCCAGCATTTT. This encodes CSVTETGGSGNQPQHF.

This chain links TRBV11-3 with TRBJ2-3; 13 nucleotides align to TRBD2. The V gene's germline CDR1 is SGHNT and CDR2 YENEEA. This CDR3 spans 17 amino acids. V gave up 4 bases and J gave up 4 bases; unmatched junction bases: 8. Here the CDR3 DNA reads TGTGCCAGCAGCTACGGGACTAGCGGGAAAATTCCAGATACGCAGTATTTT. Translation: CASSYGTSGKIPDTQYF.

The chain is built from TRBV9 and TRBJ2-1; 9 bases match TRBD1. Trimming took 0 bases from V and 8 from J; bases not matched to a gene: 6. Germline V gene data show CDR1 as SGDLS and CDR2 as YYNGEE. CDR3 length equals 15 residues. The CDR3 DNA reads TGTGCCAGCAGCGTAGAAACAGGGGGCTGGGATGAGCAGTTCTTC. Its translation: CASSVETGGWDEQFF. The complete variable domain, with remaining parts taken from reference TRBV9 and TRBJ2-1, reads DSGVTQTPKHLITATGQRVTLRCSPRSGDLSVYWYQQSLDQGLQFLIQYYNGEERAKGNILERFSAQQFPDLHSELNLSSLELGDSALYFCASSVETGGWDEQFFGPGTRLTVL.

The chain links TRBV19 to TRBJ1-5, with D maybe TRBD1 (6 bases). V was pared by 5 bases and J by 7 bases, with 18 bases between. Per the germline V gene, CDR1 is LNHDA and CDR2 is SQIVND (reference sequence). The length of the CDR3 is 15 residues. In DNA form, the CDR3 reads TGTGCCAGTAGTCTTTGGGCAGGGGATGGACAGCCCCAGCATTTT. Its protein is CASSLWAGDGQPQHF.

J is TRBJ2-3 and V is TRBV3-1 (or the pseudogene TRBV3-2), with a weak D call TRBD1 (7 bases). V lost 0 bases, J lost 6 bases, and 16 bases lay in between. This CDR3 is 16 amino acids long. Germline V lookup: CDR1 LGHDT, CDR2 YNNKEL (reference sequence). The DNA of the CDR3 is TGTGCCAGCAGCCAAGATGGGACTCAGGGGGTGGATACGCAGTATTTT. This sequence encodes CASSQDGTQGVDTQYF.

The V call is TRBV2, the J call TRBJ1-6; D unresolved. This CDR3 spans 14 amino acids. The germline V gene has CDR1 SNHLY and CDR2 FYNNEI. Trimming took 4 bases from V and 7 from J, leaving 11 bases between them. Written as DNA, the CDR3 is TGTGCCAGCAGTGGACTGAGACTCAATTCACCCCTCCACTTT. Protein: CASSGLRLNSPLHF.

The gene calls are TRBV28 and TRBJ2-3, with TRBD2 identical over 8 bases. Germline lookup yields CDR1 MDHEN and CDR2 SYDVKM. V lost 5 bases to trimming and J lost 3 bases; unmatched junction nucleotides: 10. This CDR3 is 16 amino acids long. The CDR3 DNA reads TGTGCCAGCAGTCCCCAAGCGGGAGCGGGTACAGATACGCAGTATTTT. Translating gives CASSPQAGAGTDTQYF.

The chain has TRBV20-1 and TRBJ2-1, with D possibly TRBD1 on 6 matching bases. Germline V lookup: CDR1 DFQATT, CDR2 SNEGSKA (reference sequence). V was pared by 5 bases and J by 12 bases, with 14 bases between. This CDR3 has 11 amino acids. CDR3 sequence (DNA): TGCAGTGCTCCTAGACAGGCCGGGCAGTTCTTC. This encodes CSAPRQAGQFF.

V is TRBV10-3 and J is TRBJ1-1; D is unclear. The V gene's germline CDR1 is ENHRY and CDR2 SYGVKD. Trimming took 6 bases from V and 1 from J, leaving 9 bases between them. This CDR3 contains 13 residues. CDR3 loop: CAIRTLKNTEAFF. The DNA for the CDR3 is TGTGCCATCAGGACACTCAAGAACACTGAAGCTTTCTTT.

The J gene is TRBJ1-2, the V gene TRBV7-2; D remains ambiguous. V was cut by 1 base and J by 5 bases, with 8 bases left in between. The CDR3 totals 13 residues. CDR1 and CDR2 from the germline V gene are SGHTA and FQGNSA. The CDR3 DNA reads TGTGCCAGCAGCTTAGTGGCAGTTTATGGCTACACCTTC. Translation: CASSLVAVYGYTF.

This clone appeared a few times. The rearrangement uses TRBV7-3 and TRBJ2-3; 7 bases line up with TRBD2. Germline assignment: CDR1 SGHTA and CDR2 FQGTGA. This CDR3 region has 14 residues. V was pared by 3 bases and J by 2 bases, with 2 bases of the junction left unmatched. CDR3 in amino acids: CASSLAGATDTQYF. CDR3 in DNA: TGTGCCAGCAGCTTGGCGGGAGCCACAGATACGCAGTATTTT.